Given below is one T cell receptor (beta chain) in context. The target antigen is unknown. Germline V gene lookup returns CDR1 SGHDT and CDR2 YYEEEE. CDR3 size: 15 residues. V lost 1 base and J 2 bases, leaving 13 bases between the germline ends. Libraries were prepared by immunoSEQ multiplex PCR; TCRdb keeps only in-frame clonotypes and omits some of them. The sample lists about 140,000 clones, more than 85% occurring once. The sample originates from a study of T cell responses to AZD1222 COVID-19 vaccine. Study-wide results and limits: Across the whole spike, CD4 TCRs peaked at regions 160-218 and 743-854. Recipients of two AZD1222 doses showed rising Spike-specific TCR breadth and depth. It should be noted that donors were predominantly white British and more often female, and clonal diversity was possibly underestimated. Only a handful of AZD1222 recipients, roughly 6 in all, had baseline seropositivity.

This material consisted of peripheral blood, taken on day 0 of AZD1222 vaccination. This sequence was found in an adult in good health. The rearrangement uses TRBV5-6 and TRBJ2-7, with D possibly called TRBD1 or TRBD2 (5 bases each). The CDR3 region is CASSLLGPPTYEQYF. The CDR3 nucleotides read TGTGCCAGCAGCTTGTTGGGACCCCCGACCTACGAGCAGTACTTC.